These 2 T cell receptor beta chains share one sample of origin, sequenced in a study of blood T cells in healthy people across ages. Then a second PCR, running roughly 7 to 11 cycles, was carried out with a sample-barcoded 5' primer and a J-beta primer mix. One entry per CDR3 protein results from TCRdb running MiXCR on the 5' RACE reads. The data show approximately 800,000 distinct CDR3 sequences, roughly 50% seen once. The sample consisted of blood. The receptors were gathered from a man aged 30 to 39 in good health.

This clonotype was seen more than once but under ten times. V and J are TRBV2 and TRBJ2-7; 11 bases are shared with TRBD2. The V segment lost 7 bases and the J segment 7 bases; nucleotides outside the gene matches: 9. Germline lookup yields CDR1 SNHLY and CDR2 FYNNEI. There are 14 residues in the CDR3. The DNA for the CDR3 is TGTGCCAGCATGACTAGCGGGGATCTCAATGAGCAGTACTTC. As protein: CASMTSGDLNEQYF.

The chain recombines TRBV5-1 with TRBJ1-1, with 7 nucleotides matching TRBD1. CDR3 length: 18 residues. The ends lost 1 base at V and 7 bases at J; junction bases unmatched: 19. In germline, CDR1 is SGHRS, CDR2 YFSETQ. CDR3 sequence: CASSLTPDRARGDFEAFF. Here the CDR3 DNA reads TGCGCCAGCAGCTTGACGCCCGACAGGGCCCGCGGAGACTTTGAAGCTTTCTTT. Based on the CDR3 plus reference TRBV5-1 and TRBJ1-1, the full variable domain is KAGVTQTPRYLIKTRGQQVTLSCSPISGHRSVSWYQQTPGQGLQFLFEYFSETQRNKGNFPGRFSGRQFSNSRSEMNVSTLELGDSALYLCASSLTPDRARGDFEAFFGQGTRLTVV.